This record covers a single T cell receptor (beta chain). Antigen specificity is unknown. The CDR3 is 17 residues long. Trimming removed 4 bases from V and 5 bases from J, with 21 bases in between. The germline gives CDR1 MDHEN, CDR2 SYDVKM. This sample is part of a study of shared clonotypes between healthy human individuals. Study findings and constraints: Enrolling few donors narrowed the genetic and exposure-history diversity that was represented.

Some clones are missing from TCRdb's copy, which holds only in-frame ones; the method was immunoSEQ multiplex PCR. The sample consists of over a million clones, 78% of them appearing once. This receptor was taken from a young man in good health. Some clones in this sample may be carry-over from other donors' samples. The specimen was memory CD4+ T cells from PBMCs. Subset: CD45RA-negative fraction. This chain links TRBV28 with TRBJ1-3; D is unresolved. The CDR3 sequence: CASSSPREARGRNTIYF. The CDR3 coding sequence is TGTGCCAGCAGTTCCCCTAGGGAGGCGCGCGGGCGAAACACCATATATTTT.